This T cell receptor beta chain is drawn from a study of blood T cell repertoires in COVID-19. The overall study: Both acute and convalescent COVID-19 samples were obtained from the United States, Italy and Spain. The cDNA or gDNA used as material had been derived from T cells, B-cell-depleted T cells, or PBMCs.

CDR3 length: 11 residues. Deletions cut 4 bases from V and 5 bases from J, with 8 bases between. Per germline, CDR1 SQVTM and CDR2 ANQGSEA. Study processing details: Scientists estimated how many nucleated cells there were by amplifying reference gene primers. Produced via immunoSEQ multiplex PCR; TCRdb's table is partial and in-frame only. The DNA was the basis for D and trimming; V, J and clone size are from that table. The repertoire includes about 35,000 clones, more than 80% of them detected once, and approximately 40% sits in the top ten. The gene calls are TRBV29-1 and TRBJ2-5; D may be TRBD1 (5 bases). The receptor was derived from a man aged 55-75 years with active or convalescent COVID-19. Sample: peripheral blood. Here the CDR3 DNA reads TGCAGCGTTGTGGGGCTGGAGACCCAGTACTTC. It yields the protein CSVVGLETQYF. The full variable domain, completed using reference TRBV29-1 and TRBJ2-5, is SAVISQKPSRDICQRGTSLTIQCQVDSQVTMMFWYRQQPGQSLTLIATANQGSEATYESGFVIDKFPISRPNLTFSTLTVSNMSPEDSSIYLCSVVGLETQYFGPGTRLLVL.